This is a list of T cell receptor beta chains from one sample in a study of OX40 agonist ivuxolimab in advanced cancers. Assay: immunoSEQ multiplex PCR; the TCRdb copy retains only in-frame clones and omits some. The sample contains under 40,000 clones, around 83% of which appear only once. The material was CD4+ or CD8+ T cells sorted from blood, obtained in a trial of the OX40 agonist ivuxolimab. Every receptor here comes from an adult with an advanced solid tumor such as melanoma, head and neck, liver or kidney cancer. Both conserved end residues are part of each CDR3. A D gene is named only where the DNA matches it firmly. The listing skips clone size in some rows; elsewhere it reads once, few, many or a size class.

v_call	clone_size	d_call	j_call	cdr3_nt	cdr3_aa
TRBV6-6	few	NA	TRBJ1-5	TGTGCCAGCAGTGCAATGGGGCAAGGTCAGCCCCAGCATTTT	CASSAMGQGQPQHF
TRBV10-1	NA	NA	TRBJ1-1	TGCGCCAGCAGGGAGGACCTCGCCGCGGGCACTGAAGCTTTCTTT	CASREDLAAGTEAFF
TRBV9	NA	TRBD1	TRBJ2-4	TGTGCCAGCATGTACAGGGGGCGCGGATCACTAGCCAAAAACATTCAGTACTTC	CASMYRGRGSLAKNIQYF
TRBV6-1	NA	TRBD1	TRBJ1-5	TGTGCCAGCAGTGGGACAGGGCCGTTTCAGCCCCAGCATTTT	CASSGTGPFQPQHF
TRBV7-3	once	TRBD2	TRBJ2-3	TGTGCCAGCAGCTCTAGCGGCTACACAGGTACGCAGTATTTT	CASSSSGYTGTQYF
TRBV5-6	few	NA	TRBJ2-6	TGTGCCAGCAGCTTGGTATCTGGGGCCAACGTCCTGACTTTC	CASSLVSGANVLTF
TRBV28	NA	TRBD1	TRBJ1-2	TGTGCCAGCAGTTCCCCAGGCGTAGACAGGGGGCTAGGCTACACCTTC	CASSSPGVDRGLGYTF
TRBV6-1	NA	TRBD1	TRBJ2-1	TGTGCCAGCAGTCCCCCCGGGACAGGGTTCAATGAGCAGTTCTTC	CASSPPGTGFNEQFF
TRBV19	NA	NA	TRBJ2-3	TGTGCCAGTAGTATTGGGGATACGCCTACGCAGTATTTT	CASSIGDTPTQYF
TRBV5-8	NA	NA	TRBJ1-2	TGTGCCAGCAGCTTGGGATTTCTGGGAACCTATGGCTACACCTTC	CASSLGFLGTYGYTF
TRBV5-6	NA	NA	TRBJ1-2	TGTGCCAGCAGCTTGGATCCTCGGACAGAAGGCGGCTACACCTTC	CASSLDPRTEGGYTF
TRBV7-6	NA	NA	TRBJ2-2	TGTGCCAGCAGCTCCGGCCTTGTGAACACCGGGGAGCTGTTTTTT	CASSSGLVNTGELFF
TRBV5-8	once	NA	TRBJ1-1	TGTGCCAGCAGCTTCGTGTCAGGGTACACTGAAGCTTTCTTT	CASSFVSGYTEAFF
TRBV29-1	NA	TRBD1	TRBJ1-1	TGCAGCGTCAGGGATGGACAGGCTTTTGGGGCTTTCTTT	CSVRDGQAFGAFF
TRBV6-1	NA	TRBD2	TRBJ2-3	TGTGCCAGCAGTGGAACCCCACTAGCGGGACCAGATACGCAGTATTTT	CASSGTPLAGPDTQYF
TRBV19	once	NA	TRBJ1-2	TGTGCCTCTCAACGCCAGGAGGGATCTAACTATGGCTACACCTTC	CASQRQEGSNYGYTF
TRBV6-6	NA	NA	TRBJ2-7	TGTGCCAGCAGTTACTCGAAAGGAGGGTTATACGAGCAGTACTTC	CASSYSKGGLYEQYF
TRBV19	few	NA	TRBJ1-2	TGTGCCAGTACCTACTCCGCCGGTGGCGGAAACTATGGCTACACCTTC	CASTYSAGGGNYGYTF
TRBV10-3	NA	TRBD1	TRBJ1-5	TGTGCCATCAGTGACAGGGGGGATCAGCCCCAGCATTTT	CAISDRGDQPQHF
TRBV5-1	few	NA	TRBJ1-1	TGCGCCAGCAGCTTGGGCGGCGTGCAGGGGACTGAAGCTTTCTTT	CASSLGGVQGTEAFF
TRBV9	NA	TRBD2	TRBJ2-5	TGTGCCAGCAACGCGGGGGGGGCTCAGGAGACCCAGTACTTC	CASNAGGAQETQYF
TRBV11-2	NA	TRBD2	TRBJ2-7	TGTGCCAGCAGCTTAGATAGCGGGGGCGGTAGGAGCTCCTACGAGCAGTACTTC	CASSLDSGGGRSSYEQYF
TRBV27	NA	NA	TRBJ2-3	TGTGCCAGCAGTTTGGGGGTCTTCCCCACAGATACGCAGTATTTT	CASSLGVFPTDTQYF
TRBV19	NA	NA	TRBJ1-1	TGTGCCAGTAGAATGCGAAGGAACACTGAAGCTTTCTTT	CASRMRRNTEAFF